A selection of T cell receptor beta chains follows, all from one sample in a study of blood T cell repertoires in COVID-19. TCRdb keeps only in-frame clones here, not all; method: immunoSEQ multiplex PCR. The sample holds some 190,000 clones, roughly 82% seen once. Specimen: peripheral blood. The receptors originated from a woman between 55 and 75 years old with COVID-19, enrolled during active disease. Both conserved end residues are part of each CDR3. The order of the fields is D gene, clone size, J gene, V gene, CDR3 protein, CDR3 DNA. D genes are given only for firm matches. Clone sizes are given selectively: once, few, many, or a class where the clone is expanded.

D: TRBD1; size: -; J: TRBJ1-1; V: TRBV6-5; CDR3: CASSWMEGAYTEAFF; DNA: TGTGCCAGCAGCTGGATGGAGGGGGCTTACACTGAAGCTTTCTTT
D: -; size: -; J: TRBJ1-3; V: TRBV7-9; CDR3: CASSLQSNSGNTIYF; DNA: TGTGCCAGCAGCTTGCAGTCCAACTCTGGAAACACCATATATTTT
D: -; size: -; J: TRBJ2-3; V: TRBV27; CDR3: CASSPWRSVRSTDTQYF; DNA: TGTGCCAGCAGCCCGTGGCGGTCGGTCCGCAGCACAGATACGCAGTATTTT
D: -; size: -; J: TRBJ1-2; V: TRBV10-3; CDR3: CAISESATQVYGYTF; DNA: TGTGCCATCAGTGAGTCAGCAACACAGGTCTATGGCTACACCTTC
D: TRBD1; size: -; J: TRBJ1-1; V: TRBV18; CDR3: CASSPGQGRAEAFF; DNA: TGTGCCAGCTCACCCGGACAGGGGAGGGCTGAAGCTTTCTTT
D: TRBD1; size: once; J: TRBJ2-1; V: TRBV6-1; CDR3: CASSEKQGWWGNEQFF; DNA: TGTGCCAGCAGTGAAAAACAGGGGTGGTGGGGAAATGAGCAGTTCTTC
D: -; size: -; J: TRBJ1-6; V: TRBV25-1; CDR3: CASKAGAYNSPLHF; DNA: TGTGCCAGCAAAGCAGGGGCCTATAATTCACCCCTCCACTTT
D: TRBD2; size: -; J: TRBJ2-7; V: TRBV5-1; CDR3: CASSLIASGAYEQYF; DNA: TGCGCCAGCAGCTTGATAGCTAGCGGCGCCTACGAGCAGTACTTC
D: TRBD2; size: few; J: TRBJ2-7; V: TRBV7-9; CDR3: CASSLGRTSGSYEQYF; DNA: TGTGCCAGCAGCTTAGGCCGGACTAGCGGGAGCTACGAGCAGTACTTC
D: -; size: -; J: TRBJ1-2; V: TRBV15; CDR3: CATSRDRAGPTNYGYTF; DNA: TGTGCCACCAGCAGAGATCGGGCAGGGCCGACAAACTATGGCTACACCTTC
D: -; size: -; J: TRBJ1-1; V: TRBV5-1; CDR3: CASSLWGRDTEAFF; DNA: TGCGCCAGCAGCTTGTGGGGTCGGGATACTGAAGCTTTCTTT
D: TRBD2; size: few; J: TRBJ2-3; V: TRBV2; CDR3: CASSDLSASGGGSTDTQYF; DNA: TGTGCCAGCAGTGATTTAAGCGCTAGCGGGGGGGGATCTACAGATACGCAGTATTTT
D: -; size: -; J: TRBJ2-1; V: TRBV3-1/TRBV3-2; CDR3: CASSQGPINEQFF; DNA: TGTGCCAGCAGCCAAGGGCCGATCAATGAGCAGTTCTTC